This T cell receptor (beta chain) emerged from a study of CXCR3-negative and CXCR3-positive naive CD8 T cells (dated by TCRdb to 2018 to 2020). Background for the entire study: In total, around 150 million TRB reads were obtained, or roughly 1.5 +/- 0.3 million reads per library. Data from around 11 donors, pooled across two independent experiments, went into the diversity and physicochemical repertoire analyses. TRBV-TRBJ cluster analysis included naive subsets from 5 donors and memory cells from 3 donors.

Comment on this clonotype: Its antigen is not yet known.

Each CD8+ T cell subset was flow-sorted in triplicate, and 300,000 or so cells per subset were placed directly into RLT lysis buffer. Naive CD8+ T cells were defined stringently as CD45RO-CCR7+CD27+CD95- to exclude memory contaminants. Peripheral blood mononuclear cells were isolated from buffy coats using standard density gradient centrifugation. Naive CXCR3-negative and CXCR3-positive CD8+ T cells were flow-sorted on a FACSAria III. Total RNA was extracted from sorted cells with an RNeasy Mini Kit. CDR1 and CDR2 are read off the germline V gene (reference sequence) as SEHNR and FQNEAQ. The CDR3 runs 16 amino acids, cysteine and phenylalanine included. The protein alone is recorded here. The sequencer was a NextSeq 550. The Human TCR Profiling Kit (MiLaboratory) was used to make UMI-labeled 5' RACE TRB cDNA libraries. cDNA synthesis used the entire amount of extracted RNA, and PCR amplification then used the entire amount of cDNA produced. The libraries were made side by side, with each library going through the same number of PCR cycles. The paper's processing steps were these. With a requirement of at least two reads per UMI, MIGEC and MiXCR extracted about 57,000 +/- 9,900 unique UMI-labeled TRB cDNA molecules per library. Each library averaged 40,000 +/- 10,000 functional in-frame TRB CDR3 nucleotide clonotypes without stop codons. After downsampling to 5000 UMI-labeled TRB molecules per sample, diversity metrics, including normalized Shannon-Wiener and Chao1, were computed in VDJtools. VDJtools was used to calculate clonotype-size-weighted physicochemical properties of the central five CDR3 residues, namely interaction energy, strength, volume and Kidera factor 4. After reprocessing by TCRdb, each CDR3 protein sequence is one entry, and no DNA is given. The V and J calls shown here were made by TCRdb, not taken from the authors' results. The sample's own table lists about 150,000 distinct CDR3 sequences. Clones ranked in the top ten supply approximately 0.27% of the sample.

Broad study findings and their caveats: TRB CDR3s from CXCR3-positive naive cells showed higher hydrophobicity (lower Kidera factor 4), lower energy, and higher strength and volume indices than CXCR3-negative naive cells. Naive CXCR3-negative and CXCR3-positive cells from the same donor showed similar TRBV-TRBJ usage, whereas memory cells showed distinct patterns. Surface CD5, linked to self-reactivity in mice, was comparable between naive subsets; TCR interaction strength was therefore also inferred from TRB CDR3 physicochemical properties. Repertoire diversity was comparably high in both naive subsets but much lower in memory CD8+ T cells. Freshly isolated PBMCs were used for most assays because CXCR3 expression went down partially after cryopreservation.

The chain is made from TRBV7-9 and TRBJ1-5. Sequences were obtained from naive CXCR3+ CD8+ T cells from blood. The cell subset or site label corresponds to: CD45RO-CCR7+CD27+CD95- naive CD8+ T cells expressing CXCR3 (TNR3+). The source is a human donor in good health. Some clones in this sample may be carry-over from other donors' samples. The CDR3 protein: CASSLGAEYSNQPQHF.